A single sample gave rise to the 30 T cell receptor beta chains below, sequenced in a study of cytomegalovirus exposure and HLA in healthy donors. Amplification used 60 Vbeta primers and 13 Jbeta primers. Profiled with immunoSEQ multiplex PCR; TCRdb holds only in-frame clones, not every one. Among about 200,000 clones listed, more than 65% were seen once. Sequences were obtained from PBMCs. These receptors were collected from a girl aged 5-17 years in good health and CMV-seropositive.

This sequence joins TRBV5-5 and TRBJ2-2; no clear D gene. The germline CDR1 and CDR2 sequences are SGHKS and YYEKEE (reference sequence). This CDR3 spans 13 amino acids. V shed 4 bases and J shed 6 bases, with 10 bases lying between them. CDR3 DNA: TGTGCCAGCAGCCCCCCGAGTGCCGGGGAGCTGTTTTTT. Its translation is CASSPPSAGELFF.

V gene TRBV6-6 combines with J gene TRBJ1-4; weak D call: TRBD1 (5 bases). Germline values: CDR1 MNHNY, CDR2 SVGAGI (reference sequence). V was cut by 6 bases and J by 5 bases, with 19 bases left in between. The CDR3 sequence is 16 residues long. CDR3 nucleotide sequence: TGTGCCAGCAGGACGTTGGGGGAGGGTGCAAATGAAAAACTGTTTTTT. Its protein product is CASRTLGEGANEKLFF.

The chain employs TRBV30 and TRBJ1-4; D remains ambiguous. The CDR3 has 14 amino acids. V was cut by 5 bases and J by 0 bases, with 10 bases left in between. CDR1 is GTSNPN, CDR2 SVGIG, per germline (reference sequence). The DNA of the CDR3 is TGTGCCTGGGCAGACACCGCAACTAATGAAAAACTGTTTTTT. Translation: CAWADTATNEKLFF.

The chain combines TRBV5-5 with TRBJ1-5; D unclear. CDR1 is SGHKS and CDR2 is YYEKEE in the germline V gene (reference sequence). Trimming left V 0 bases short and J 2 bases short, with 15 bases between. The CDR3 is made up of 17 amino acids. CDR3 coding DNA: TGTGCCAGCAGCTTGGTGGCGACACAAGCAGGCAATCAGCCCCAGCATTTT. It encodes CASSLVATQAGNQPQHF. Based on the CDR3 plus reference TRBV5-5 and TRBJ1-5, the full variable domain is DAGVTQSPTHLIKTRGQQVTLRCSPISGHKSVSWYQQVLGQGPQFIFQYYEKEERGRGNFPDRFSARQFPNYSSELNVNALLLGDSALYLCASSLVATQAGNQPQHFGDGTRLSIL.

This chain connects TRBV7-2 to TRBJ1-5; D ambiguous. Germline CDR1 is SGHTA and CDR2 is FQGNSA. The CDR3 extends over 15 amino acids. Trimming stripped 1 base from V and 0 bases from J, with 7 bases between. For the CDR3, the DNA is TGTGCCAGCAGCTTAGGCGGATATAGCAATCAGCCCCAGCATTTT. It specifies CASSLGGYSNQPQHF.

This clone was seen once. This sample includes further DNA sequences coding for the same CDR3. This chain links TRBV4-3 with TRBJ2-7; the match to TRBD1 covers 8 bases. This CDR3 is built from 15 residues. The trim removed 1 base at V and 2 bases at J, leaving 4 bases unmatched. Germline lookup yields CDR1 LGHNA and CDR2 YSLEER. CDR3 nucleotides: TGCGCCAGCAGCCAAGGCCACAGGGGGACCTACGAGCAGTACTTC. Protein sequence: CASSQGHRGTYEQYF.

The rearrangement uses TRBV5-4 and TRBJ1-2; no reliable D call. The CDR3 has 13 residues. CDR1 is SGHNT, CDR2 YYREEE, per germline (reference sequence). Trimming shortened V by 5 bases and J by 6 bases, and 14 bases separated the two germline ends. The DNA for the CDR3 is TGTGCCAGCAGTGTGCGGGGATTTGATGGCTACACCTTC. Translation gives CASSVRGFDGYTF.

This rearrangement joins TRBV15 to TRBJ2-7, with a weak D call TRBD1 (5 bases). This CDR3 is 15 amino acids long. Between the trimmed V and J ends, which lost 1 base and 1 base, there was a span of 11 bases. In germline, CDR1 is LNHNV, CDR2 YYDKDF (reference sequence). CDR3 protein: CATSRVAGFSYEQYF. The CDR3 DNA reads TGTGCCACCAGCAGAGTAGCAGGGTTTTCCTACGAGCAGTACTTC.

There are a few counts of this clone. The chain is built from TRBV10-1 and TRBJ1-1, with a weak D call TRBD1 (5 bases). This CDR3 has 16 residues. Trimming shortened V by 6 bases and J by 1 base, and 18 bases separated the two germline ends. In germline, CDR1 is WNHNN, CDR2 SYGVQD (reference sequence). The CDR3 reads CASSPNLWGENTEAFF. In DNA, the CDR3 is TGCGCCAGCAGCCCCAACCTGTGGGGGGAGAACACTGAAGCTTTCTTT.

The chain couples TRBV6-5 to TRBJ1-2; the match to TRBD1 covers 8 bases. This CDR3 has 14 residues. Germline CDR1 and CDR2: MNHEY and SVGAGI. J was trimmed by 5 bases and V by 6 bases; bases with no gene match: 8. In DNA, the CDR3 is TGTGCCAGCAGGTCGCCGGGACAGGTATATGGCTACACCTTC. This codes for CASRSPGQVYGYTF.

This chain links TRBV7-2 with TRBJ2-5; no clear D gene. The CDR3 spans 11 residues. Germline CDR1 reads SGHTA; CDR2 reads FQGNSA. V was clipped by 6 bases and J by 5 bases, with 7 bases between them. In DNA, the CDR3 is TGTGCCAGCAGGGTTGAGGAGACCCAGTACTTC. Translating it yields CASRVEETQYF. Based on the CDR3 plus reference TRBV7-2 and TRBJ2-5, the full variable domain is GAGVSQSPSNKVTEKGKDVELRCDPISGHTALYWYRQSLGQGLEFLIYFQGNSAPDKSGLPSDRFSAERTGGSVSTLTIQRTQQEDSAVYLCASRVEETQYFGPGTRLLVL.

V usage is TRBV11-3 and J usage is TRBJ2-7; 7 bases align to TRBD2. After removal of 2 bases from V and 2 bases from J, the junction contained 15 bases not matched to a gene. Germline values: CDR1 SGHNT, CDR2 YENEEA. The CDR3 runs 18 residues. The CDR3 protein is CASSLKWGESGVAYEQYF. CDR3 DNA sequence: TGTGCCAGCAGCTTAAAGTGGGGGGAGAGCGGGGTAGCCTACGAGCAGTACTTC.

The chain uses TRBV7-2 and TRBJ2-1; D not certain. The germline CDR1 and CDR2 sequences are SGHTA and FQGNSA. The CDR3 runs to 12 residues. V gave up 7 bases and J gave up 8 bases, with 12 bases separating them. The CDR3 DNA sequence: TGTGCCAGCAACTCGGTCGATTATGAGCAGTTCTTC. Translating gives CASNSVDYEQFF.

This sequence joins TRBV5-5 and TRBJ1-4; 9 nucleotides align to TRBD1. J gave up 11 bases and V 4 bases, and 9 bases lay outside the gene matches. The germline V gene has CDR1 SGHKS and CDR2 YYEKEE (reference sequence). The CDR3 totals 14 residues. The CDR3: CASSRGTGPRKLFF. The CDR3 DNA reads TGTGCCAGCAGCCGGGGGACAGGGCCGAGGAAACTGTTTTTT.

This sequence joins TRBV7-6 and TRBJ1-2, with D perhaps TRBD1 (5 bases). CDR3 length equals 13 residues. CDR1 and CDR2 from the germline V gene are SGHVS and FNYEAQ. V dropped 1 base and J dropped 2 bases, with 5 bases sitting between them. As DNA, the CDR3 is TGTGCCAGCAGCTTAGGACAGAACTATGGCTACACCTTC. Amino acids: CASSLGQNYGYTF.

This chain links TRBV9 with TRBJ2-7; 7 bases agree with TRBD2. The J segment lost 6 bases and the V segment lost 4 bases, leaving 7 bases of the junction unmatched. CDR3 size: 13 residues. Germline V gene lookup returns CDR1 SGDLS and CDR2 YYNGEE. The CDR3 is CASSTLGGSEQYF. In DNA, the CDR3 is TGTGCCAGCAGCACCTTGGGAGGGTCCGAGCAGTACTTC.

The CDR3 nucleotides are TGTGCTAGTGGGCCTCCCGGGACAGGGCGAGAGACCCAGTACTTC. Protein sequence: CASGPPGTGRETQYF. This rearrangement joins TRBV12-5 to TRBJ2-5; 9 nucleotides line up with TRBD1. Germline V lookup: CDR1 LGHNT, CDR2 FRNRAP. J gave up 4 bases and V 6 bases, and 9 bases lay outside the gene matches. The CDR3 sequence is 15 residues long.

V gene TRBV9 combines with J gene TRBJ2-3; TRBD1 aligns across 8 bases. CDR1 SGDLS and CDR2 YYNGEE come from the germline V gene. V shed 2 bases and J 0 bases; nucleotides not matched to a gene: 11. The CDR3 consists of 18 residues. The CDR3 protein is CASSVGTGGGISTDTQYF. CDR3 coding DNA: TGTGCCAGCAGCGTGGGGACAGGTGGGGGGATTAGCACAGATACGCAGTATTTT.

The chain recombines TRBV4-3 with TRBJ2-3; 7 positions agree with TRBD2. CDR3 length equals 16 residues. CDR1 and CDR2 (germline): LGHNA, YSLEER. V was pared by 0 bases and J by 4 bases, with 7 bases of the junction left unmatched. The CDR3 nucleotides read TGCGCCAGCAGCCAAGAGAACACTCGGGGGGCAGATACGCAGTATTTT. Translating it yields CASSQENTRGADTQYF.

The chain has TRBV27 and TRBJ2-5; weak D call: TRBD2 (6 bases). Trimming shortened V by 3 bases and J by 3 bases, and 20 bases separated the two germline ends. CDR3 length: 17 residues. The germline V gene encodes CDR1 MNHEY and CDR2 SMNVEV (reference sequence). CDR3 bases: TGTGCCAGCAGTTTGGCGGTTGGGACTTTCCGAAAAGAGACCCAGTACTTC. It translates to CASSLAVGTFRKETQYF.

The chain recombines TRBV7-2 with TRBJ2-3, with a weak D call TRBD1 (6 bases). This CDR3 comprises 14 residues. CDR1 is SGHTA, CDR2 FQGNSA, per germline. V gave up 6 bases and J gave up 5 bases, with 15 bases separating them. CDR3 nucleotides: TGTGCCAGCAGTCCAGGGGTTAGGGGAGATACGCAGTATTTT. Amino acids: CASSPGVRGDTQYF.

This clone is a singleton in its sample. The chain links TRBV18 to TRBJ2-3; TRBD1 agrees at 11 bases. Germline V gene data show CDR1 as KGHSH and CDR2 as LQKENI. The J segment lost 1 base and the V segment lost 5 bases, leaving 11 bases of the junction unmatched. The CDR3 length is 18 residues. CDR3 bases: TGTGCCAGCTCATTATTGGACAGGGGGCTCAGGGGCACAGATACGCAGTATTTT. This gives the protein CASSLLDRGLRGTDTQYF.

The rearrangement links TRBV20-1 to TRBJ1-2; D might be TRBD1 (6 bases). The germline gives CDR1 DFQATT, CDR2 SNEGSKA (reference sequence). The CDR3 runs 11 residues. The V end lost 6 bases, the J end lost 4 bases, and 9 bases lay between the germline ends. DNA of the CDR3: TGCAGTGCCCAGGGGTCCTATGGCTACACCTTC. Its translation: CSAQGSYGYTF.

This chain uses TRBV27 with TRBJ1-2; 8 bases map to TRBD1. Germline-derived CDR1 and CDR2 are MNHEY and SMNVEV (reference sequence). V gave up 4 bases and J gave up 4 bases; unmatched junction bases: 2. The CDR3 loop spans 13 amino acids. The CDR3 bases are TGTGCCAGCAGTTGGGACAGGAGCTATGGCTACACCTTC. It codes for CASSWDRSYGYTF.

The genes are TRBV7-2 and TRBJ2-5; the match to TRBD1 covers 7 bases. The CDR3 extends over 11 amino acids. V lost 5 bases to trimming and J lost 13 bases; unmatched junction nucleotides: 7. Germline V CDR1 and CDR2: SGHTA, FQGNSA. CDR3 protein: CASSQGQVGYF. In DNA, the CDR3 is TGTGCCAGCAGCCAAGGACAGGTGGGGTACTTC. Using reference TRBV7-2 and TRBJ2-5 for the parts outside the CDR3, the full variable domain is GAGVSQSPSNKVTEKGKDVELRCDPISGHTALYWYRQSLGQGLEFLIYFQGNSAPDKSGLPSDRFSAERTGGSVSTLTIQRTQQEDSAVYLCASSQGQVGYFGPGTRLLVL.

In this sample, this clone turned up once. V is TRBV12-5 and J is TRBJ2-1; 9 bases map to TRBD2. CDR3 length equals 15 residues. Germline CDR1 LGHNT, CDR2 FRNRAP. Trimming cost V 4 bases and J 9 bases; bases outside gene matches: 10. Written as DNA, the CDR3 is TGTGCTAGTGGTTCCCGCGCGGGGGGGCTCGGTGAGCAGTTCTTC. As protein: CASGSRAGGLGEQFF.

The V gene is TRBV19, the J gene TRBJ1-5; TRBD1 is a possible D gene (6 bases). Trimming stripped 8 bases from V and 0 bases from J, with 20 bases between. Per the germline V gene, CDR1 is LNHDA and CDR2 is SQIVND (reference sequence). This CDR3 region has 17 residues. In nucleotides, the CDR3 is TGTGCCAGTGTTAATAGGGGCAGGGGTTATAGCAATCAGCCCCAGCATTTT. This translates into CASVNRGRGYSNQPQHF.

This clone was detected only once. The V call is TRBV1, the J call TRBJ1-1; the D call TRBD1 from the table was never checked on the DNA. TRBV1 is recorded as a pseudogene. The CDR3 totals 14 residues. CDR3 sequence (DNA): TGCACCAGCAGCCAAGGTCGTCAGTACACTGAAGCTTTCTTT. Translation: CTSSQGRQYTEAFF.

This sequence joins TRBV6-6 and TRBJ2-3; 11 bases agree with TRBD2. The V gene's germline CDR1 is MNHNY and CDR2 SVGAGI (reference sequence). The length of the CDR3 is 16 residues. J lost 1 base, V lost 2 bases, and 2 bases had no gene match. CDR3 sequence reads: CASSYPTSGGTDTQYF. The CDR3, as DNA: TGTGCCAGCAGTTACCCGACTAGCGGGGGCACAGATACGCAGTATTTT.

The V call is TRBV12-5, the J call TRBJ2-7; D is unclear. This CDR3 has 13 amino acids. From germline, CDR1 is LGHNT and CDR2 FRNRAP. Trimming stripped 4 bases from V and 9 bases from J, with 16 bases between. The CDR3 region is CASGSAAGEAQYF. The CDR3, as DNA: TGTGCTAGTGGTTCCGCAGCCGGAGAGGCGCAGTACTTC.